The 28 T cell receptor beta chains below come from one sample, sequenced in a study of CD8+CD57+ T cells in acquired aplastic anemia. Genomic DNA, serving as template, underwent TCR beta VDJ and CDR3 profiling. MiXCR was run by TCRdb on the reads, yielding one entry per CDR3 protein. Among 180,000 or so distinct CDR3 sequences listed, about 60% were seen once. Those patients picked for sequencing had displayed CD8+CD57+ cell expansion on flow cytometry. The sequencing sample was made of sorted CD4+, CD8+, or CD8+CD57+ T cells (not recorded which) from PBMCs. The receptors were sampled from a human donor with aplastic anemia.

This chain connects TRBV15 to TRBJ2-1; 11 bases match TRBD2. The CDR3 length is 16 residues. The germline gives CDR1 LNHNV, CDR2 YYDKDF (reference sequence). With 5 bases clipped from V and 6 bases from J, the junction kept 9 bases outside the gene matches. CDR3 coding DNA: TGTGCCACCAGCGGTGATAGCGGGAGGGCTGGCAATGAGCAGTTCTTC. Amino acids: CATSGDSGRAGNEQFF. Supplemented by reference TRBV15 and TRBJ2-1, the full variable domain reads DAMVIQNPRYQVTQFGKPVTLSCSQTLNHNVMYWYQQKSSQAPKLLFHYYDKDFNNEADTPDNFQSRRPNTSFCFLDIRSPGLGDTAMYLCATSGDSGRAGNEQFFGPGTRLTVL.

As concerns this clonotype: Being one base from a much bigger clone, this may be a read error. The CDR3 is CTGSIGVGTEAFF. CDR3 sequence (DNA): TGTACCGGTAGTATAGGGGTCGGAACTGAAGCTTTCTTT. This chain connects TRBV19 to TRBJ1-1, with D perhaps TRBD1 (5 bases). This CDR3 spans 13 amino acids. The germline V gene encodes CDR1 LNHDA and CDR2 SQIVND (reference sequence).

DNA for the CDR3: TGTGCCAGCAGCTCCAACCATCGTGTGCTGTTTTTT. The encoded protein is CASSSNHRVLFF. J is TRBJ2-2 and V is TRBV7-9; D remains ambiguous. The germline V gene has CDR1 SEHNR and CDR2 FQNEAQ (reference sequence). The CDR3 is 12 residues long. V was shortened by 4 bases and J by 13 bases, with 13 bases between the two germline ends.

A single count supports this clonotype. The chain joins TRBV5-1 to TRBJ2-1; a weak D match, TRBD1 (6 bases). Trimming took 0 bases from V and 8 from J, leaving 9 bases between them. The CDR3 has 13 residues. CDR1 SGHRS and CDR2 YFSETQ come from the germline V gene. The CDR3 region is CASSLAPGDEQFF. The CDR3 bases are TGCGCCAGCAGCTTGGCCCCAGGGGATGAGCAGTTCTTC. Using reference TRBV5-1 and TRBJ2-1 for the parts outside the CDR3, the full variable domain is KAGVTQTPRYLIKTRGQQVTLSCSPISGHRSVSWYQQTPGQGLQFLFEYFSETQRNKGNFPGRFSGRQFSNSRSEMNVSTLELGDSALYLCASSLAPGDEQFFGPGTRLTVL.

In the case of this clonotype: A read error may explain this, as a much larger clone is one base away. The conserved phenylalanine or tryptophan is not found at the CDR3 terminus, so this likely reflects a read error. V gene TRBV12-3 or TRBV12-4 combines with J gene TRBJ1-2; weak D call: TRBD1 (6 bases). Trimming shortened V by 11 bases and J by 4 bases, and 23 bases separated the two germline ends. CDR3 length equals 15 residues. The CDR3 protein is CAGWEGTRGAYGYTL. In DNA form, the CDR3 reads TGTGCCGGGTGGGAGGGGACCCGGGGGGCCTATGGCTACACCCTC.

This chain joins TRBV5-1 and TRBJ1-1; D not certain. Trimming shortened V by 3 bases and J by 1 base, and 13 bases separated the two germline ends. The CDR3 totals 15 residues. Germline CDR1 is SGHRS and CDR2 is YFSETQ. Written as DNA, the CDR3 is TGCGCCAGCAGCTCGGACGTTTCGGGGAACACTGAAGCTTTCTTT. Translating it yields CASSSDVSGNTEAFF.

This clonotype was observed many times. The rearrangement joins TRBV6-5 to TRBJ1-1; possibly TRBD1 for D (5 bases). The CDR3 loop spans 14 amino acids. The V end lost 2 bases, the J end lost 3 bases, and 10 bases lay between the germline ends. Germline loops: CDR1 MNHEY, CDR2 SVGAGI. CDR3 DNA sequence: TGTGCCAGCAGTTACGGGGACGGCTACACTGAAGCTTTCTTT. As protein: CASSYGDGYTEAFF.

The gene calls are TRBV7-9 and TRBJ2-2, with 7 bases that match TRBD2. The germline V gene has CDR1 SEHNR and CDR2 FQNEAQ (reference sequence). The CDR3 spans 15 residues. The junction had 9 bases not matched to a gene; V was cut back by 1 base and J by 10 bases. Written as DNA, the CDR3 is TGTGCCAGCAGCTTAGGACTAGCCCCTGCCTCGGAGCTGTTTTTT. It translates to CASSLGLAPASELFF.

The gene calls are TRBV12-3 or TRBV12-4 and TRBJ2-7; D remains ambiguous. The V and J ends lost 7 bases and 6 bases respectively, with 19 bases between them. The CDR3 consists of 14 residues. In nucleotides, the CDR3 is TGTGCCAGCAATACGGCAGCCTCCACTTTCGAGCAGTACTTC. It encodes CASNTAASTFEQYF.

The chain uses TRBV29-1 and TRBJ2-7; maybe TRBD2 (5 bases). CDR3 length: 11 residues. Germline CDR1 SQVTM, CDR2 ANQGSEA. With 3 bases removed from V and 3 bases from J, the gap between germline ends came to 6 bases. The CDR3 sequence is CSVETIYEQYF. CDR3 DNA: TGCAGCGTTGAGACTATCTACGAGCAGTACTTC.

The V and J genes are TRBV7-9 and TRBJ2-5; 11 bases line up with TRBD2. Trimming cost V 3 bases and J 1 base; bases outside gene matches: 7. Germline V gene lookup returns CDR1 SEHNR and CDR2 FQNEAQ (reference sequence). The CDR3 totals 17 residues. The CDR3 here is CASSLGGGTSGQETQYF. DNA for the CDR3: TGTGCCAGCAGCTTGGGGGGGGGGACTAGCGGCCAAGAGACCCAGTACTTC.

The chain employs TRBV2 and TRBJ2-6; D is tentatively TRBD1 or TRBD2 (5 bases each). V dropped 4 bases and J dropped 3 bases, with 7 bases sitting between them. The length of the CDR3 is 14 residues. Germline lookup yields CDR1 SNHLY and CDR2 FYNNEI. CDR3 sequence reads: CASSVRGGANVLTF. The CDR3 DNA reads TGTGCCAGCAGTGTGAGGGGTGGGGCCAACGTCCTGACTTTC.

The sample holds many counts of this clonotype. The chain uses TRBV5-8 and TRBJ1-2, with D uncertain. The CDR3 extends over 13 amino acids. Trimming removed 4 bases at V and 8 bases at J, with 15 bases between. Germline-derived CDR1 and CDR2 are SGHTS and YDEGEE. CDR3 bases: TGTGCCAGCAGCCCGAAACCTGCCGAGGGCTACACCTTC. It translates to CASSPKPAEGYTF.

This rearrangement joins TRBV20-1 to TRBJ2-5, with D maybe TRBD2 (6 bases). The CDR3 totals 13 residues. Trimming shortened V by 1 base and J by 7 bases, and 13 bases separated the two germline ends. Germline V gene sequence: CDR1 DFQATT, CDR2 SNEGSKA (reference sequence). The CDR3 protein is CSARVLAGLTQYF. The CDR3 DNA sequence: TGCAGTGCTAGAGTACTAGCTGGGCTGACCCAGTACTTC.

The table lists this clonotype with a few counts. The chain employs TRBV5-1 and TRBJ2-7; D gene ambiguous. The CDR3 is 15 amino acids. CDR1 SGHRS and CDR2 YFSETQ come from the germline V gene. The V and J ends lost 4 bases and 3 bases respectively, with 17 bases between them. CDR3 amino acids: CASSPTAGSRYEQYF. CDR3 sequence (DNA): TGCGCCAGCAGCCCGACCGCCGGGTCCCGCTACGAGCAGTACTTC.

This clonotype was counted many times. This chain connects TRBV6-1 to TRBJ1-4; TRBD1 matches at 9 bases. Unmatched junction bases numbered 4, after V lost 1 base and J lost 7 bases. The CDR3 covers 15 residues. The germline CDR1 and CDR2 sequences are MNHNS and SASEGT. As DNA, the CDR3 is TGTGCCAGCAGTGAAGGGACAGGGGCGGGTGAAAAACTGTTTTTT. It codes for CASSEGTGAGEKLFF.

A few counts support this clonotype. The DNA of the CDR3 is TGTGCCATCAGCGTCGACACCGCCTACGAGCAGTACTTC. The encoded protein is CAISVDTAYEQYF. This sequence joins TRBV10-3 and TRBJ2-7; no firm D call. The V gene lost 6 bases and the J gene lost 2 bases, with 11 bases spanning the gap. Germline V gene data show CDR1 as ENHRY and CDR2 as SYGVKD. CDR3 length: 13 amino acids.

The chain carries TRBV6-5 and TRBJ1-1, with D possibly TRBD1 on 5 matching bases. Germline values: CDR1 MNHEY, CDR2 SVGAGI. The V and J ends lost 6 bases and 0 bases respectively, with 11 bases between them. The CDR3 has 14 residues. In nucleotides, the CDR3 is TGTGCCAGCAGCTGGACAAGTATGAACACTGAAGCTTTCTTT. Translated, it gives CASSWTSMNTEAFF.

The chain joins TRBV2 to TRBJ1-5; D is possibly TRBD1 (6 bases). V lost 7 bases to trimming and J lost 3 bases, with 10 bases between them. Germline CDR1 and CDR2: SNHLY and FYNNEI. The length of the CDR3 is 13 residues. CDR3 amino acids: CASNGQSNQPQHF. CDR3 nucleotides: TGTGCCAGCAACGGACAGTCCAATCAGCCCCAGCATTTT.

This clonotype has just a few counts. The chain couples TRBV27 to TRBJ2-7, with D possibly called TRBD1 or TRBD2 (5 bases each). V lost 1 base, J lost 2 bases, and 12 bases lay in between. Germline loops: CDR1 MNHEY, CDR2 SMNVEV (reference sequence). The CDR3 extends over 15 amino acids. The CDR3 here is CASSLFTGTPYEQYF. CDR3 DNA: TGTGCCAGCAGTTTATTTACGGGGACGCCCTACGAGCAGTACTTC.

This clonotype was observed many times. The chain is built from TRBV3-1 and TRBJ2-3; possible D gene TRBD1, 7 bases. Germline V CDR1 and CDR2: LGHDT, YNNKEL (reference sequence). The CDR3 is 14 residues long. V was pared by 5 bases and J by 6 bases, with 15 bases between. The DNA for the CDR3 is TGTGCCAGCAGCATAACACAGGGGAGGGATACGCAGTATTTT. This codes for CASSITQGRDTQYF.

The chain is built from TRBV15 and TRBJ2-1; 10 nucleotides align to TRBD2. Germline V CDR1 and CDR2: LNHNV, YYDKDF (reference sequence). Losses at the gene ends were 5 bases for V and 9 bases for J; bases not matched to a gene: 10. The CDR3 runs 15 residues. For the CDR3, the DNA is TGTGCCACCAGCCGGCTAGCGGGAGAAGCCGGTGAGCAGTTCTTC. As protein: CATSRLAGEAGEQFF.

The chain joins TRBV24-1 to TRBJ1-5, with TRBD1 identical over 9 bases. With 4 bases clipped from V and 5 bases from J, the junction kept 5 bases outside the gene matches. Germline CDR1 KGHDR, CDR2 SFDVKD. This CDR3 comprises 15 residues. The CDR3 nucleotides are TGTGCCACCAGTGAAGGGGACAGGGCCTATCAGCCCCAGCATTTT. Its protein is CATSEGDRAYQPQHF.

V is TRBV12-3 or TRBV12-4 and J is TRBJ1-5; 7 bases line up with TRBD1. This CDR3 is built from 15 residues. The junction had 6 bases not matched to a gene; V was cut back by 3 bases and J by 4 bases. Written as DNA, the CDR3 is TGTGCCAGCAGTTTTAGACAGGGTGGTAATCAGCCCCAGCATTTT. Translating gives CASSFRQGGNQPQHF.

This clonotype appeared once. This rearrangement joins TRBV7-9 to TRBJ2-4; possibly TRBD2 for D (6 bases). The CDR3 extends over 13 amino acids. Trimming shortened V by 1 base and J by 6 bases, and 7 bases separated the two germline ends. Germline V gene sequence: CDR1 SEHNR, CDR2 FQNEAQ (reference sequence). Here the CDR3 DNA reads TGTGCCAGCAGCTTAGTCGGGAGAAACATTCAGTACTTC. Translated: CASSLVGRNIQYF.

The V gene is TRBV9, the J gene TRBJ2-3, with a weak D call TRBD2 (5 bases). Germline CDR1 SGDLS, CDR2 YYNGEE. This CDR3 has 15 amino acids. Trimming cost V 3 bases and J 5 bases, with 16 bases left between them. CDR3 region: CASSANQISGDTQYF. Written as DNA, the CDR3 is TGTGCCAGCAGCGCAAACCAAATAAGCGGAGATACGCAGTATTTT.

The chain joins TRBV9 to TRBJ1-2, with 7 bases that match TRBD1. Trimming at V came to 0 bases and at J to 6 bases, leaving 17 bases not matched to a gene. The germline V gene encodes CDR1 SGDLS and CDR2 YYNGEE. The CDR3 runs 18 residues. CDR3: CASSVARITTGPYHGYTF. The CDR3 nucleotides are TGTGCCAGCAGCGTAGCTCGGATTACGACAGGGCCTTATCATGGCTACACCTTC.

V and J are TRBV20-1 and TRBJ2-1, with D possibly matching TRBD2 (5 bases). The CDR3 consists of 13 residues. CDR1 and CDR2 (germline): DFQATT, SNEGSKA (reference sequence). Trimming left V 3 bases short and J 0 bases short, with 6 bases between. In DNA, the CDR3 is TGCAGTGCTAGCGGGGTCTCCTACAATGAGCAGTTCTTC. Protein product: CSASGVSYNEQFF.